Below, 12 T cell receptor beta chains from the same sample are listed, as sequenced in a study of T cell changes during pregnancy in multiple sclerosis. The protocol was immunoSEQ multiplex PCR, while the TCRdb copy is restricted to in-frame clones and leaves out a portion. Of 60,000 to 85,000 clones listed, about 92% are singletons. Material: peripheral blood, obtained in the second trimester of pregnancy. These receptors came from a female donor in good health, enrolled as a control in a pregnancy study.

In regard to this clone: One end of the junction is discordant with germline, which a read error may explain. The chain uses TRBV7-7 and TRBJ2-7; TRBD2 aligns across 8 bases. The CDR3 contains 15 residues. Germline V gives CDR1 SSHAT, CDR2 FNYEAQ (reference sequence). CDR3 loop: CASSAGSGRGYEQYF. CDR3 nucleotide sequence: TGTGCTAGCAGCGCAGGCAGCGGGAGAGGCTACGAGCAGTACTTC.

The CDR3 here is CASGEETQYF. The CDR3 region has the DNA TGTGCCAGCGGAGAAGAGACCCAGTACTTC. The gene calls are TRBV2 and TRBJ2-5; D remains unclear. Germline CDR1 SNHLY, CDR2 FYNNEI. The CDR3 is 10 residues long. The V and J ends lost 8 bases and 3 bases respectively, with 4 bases between them. Complete variable domain (other parts from reference TRBV2 and TRBJ2-5): EPEVTQTPSHQVTQMGQEVILRCVPISNHLYFYWYRQILGQKVEFLVSFYNNEISEKSEIFDDQFSVERPDGSNFTLKIRSTKLEDSAMYFCASGEETQYFGPGTRLLVL.

The gene calls are TRBV29-1 and TRBJ2-2, with 13 nucleotides matching TRBD2. This CDR3 is 16 amino acids long. V lost 6 bases, J lost 6 bases, and 10 bases stayed unmatched. Germline-derived CDR1 and CDR2 are SQVTM and ANQGSEA. CDR3 coding DNA: TGCAGCGTCGGCGGACTAGCGGGAGTGTCGCCCGGGGAGCTGTTTTTT. It is translated as CSVGGLAGVSPGELFF.

The chain recombines TRBV12-5 with TRBJ2-3, with 10 bases aligning to TRBD1. The V segment lost 7 bases and the J segment 6 bases; nucleotides outside the gene matches: 4. This CDR3 has 13 amino acids. CDR1 is LGHNT, CDR2 FRNRAP, per germline. CDR3 in DNA: TGTGCTAGTGCCGGGACAGGGGCCGATACGCAGTATTTT. This sequence encodes CASAGTGADTQYF.

The chain recombines TRBV4-2 with TRBJ1-4; TRBD1 matches at 7 bases. CDR1 LGHNA and CDR2 YNFKEQ come from the germline V gene. After removal of 3 bases from V and 5 bases from J, the junction contained 3 bases not matched to a gene. This CDR3 region has 14 residues. CDR3 residues: CASSQTGRNEKLFF. The CDR3 coding sequence is TGTGCCAGCAGCCAGACAGGGCGCAATGAAAAACTGTTTTTT.

The chain joins TRBV28 to TRBJ2-7, with D perhaps matching TRBD2 (5 bases). Looked up from germline, CDR1 is MDHEN and CDR2 is SYDVKM. The CDR3 has 15 amino acids. Trimming shortened V by 5 bases and J by 3 bases, and 17 bases separated the two germline ends. The CDR3 loop reads CASSPPGSRDYEQYF. The CDR3 DNA reads TGTGCCAGCAGTCCCCCGGGGAGTCGGGACTACGAGCAGTACTTC.

The chain combines TRBV28 with TRBJ1-5, with 7 nucleotides matching TRBD1. This CDR3 has 14 amino acids. Germline CDR1 and CDR2: MDHEN and SYDVKM. The V and J ends lost 6 bases and 5 bases, in that order; junction bases with no gene match: 7. The CDR3 nucleotides are TGTGCCAGCAGCATCAGACAGGGCGATCAGCCCCAGCATTTT. Its protein is CASSIRQGDQPQHF.

The rearrangement uses TRBV5-1 and TRBJ2-1; perhaps TRBD2 as D (6 bases). Per germline, CDR1 SGHRS and CDR2 YFSETQ. Trimming cost V 4 bases and J 5 bases, with 13 bases left between them. This CDR3 spans 14 amino acids. The CDR3 DNA is TGCGCCAGCAGCCCGGGACTGGAACACAATGAGCAGTTCTTC. Translation gives CASSPGLEHNEQFF.

The chain couples TRBV7-9 to TRBJ1-5; weak D call: TRBD1 (5 bases). The germline gives CDR1 SEHNR, CDR2 FQNEAQ (reference sequence). Trimming removed 3 bases from V and 3 bases from J, with 12 bases in between. The CDR3 covers 15 residues. The CDR3 nucleotides are TGTGCCAGCAGCTTGTCCCAGGGTCCCAATCAGCCCCAGCATTTT. Translating gives CASSLSQGPNQPQHF.

This chain connects TRBV14 to TRBJ2-7; 7 bases map to TRBD1. Unmatched junction bases numbered 6, after V lost 3 bases and J lost 1 base. The germline gives CDR1 SGHDN, CDR2 FVKESK. The CDR3 covers 15 residues. CDR3 DNA sequence: TGTGCCAGCAGCCACTACAGGGGAATTTCCTACGAGCAGTACTTC. Its translation is CASSHYRGISYEQYF.

This chain joins TRBV19 and TRBJ2-4; D unresolved. CDR1 is LNHDA, CDR2 SQIVND, per germline (reference sequence). This CDR3 is built from 19 residues. The V end lost 1 base, the J end lost 0 bases, and 19 bases lay between the germline ends. CDR3 sequence (DNA): TGTGCCAGTAGTATAGTAGCCGGATCCTTCGACTTAGCCAAAAACATTCAGTACTTC. This encodes CASSIVAGSFDLAKNIQYF.

J is TRBJ2-7 and V is TRBV7-2, with D possibly TRBD1 on 6 matching bases. Germline V lookup: CDR1 SGHTA, CDR2 FQGNSA. V was clipped by 7 bases and J by 2 bases, with 12 bases between them. The length of the CDR3 is 13 residues. Here the CDR3 DNA reads TGTGCCAGCAAGGGGGACGGGGCCTACGAGCAGTACTTC. Its protein is CASKGDGAYEQYF. Combining the CDR3 with reference TRBV7-2 and TRBJ2-7 gives the whole variable domain GAGVSQSPSNKVTEKGKDVELRCDPISGHTALYWYRQSLGQGLEFLIYFQGNSAPDKSGLPSDRFSAERTGGSVSTLTIQRTQQEDSAVYLCASKGDGAYEQYFGPGTRLTVT.